This T cell receptor beta chain was captured by sequencing in a study of blood T cell repertoires in COVID-19. Looking at the study overall: PBMCs, B-cell-depleted T cells, or T cells were the source of the cDNA or gDNA that made up the material.

The CDR3 loop spans 17 amino acids. V gave up 5 bases and J gave up 2 bases; unmatched junction bases: 9. Germline loops: CDR1 MDHEN, CDR2 SYDVKM. In the original workflow: Reference gene primer amplification gave nucleated cell count estimates. Produced via immunoSEQ multiplex PCR; TCRdb's table is partial and in-frame only. The V and J calls and clone size are taken from that table; D and trimming were inferred from the DNA. The sample carries 100,000 or so clones, approximately 90% recorded once. The sample consisted of peripheral blood. This receptor was obtained from a human donor with active COVID-19. The donor label of this sample is uncertain. This chain uses TRBV28 with TRBJ1-5; 10 nucleotides align to TRBD1. CDR3 amino acids: CASSPAGTGDRNQPQHF. The CDR3 DNA follows: TGTGCCAGCAGTCCGGCCGGGACAGGGGATCGCAATCAGCCCCAGCATTTT. Combining the CDR3 with reference TRBV28 and TRBJ1-5 gives the whole variable domain DVKVTQSSRYLVKRTGEKVFLECVQDMDHENMFWYRQDPGLGLRLIYFSYDVKMKEKGDIPEGYSVSREKKERFSLILESASTNQTSMYLCASSPAGTGDRNQPQHFGDGTRLSIL.